This TCR beta chain was recorded in a study of T-cell reconstitution after alpha-beta-depleted transplantation in children. The CDR3 spans 14 residues. CDR1 is MDHEN, CDR2 SYDVKM, per germline. The V gene lost 5 bases and the J gene lost 11 bases, with 21 bases spanning the gap. Library preparation (for TCRbeta) was performed with unique molecular identifiers. TCRdb independently ran MiXCR on the PCR reads; one entry per CDR3 protein. Of some 490,000 distinct CDR3 sequences in the sample, around 13% were seen once. This TCR was sampled from a human donor who donated a stem cell graft to a child with combined immunodeficiency. The gene calls are TRBV28 and TRBJ1-1; D gene ambiguous. The material was PBMCs from the stem cell graft donor, obtained from the stem cell graft. The CDR3 DNA follows: TGTGCCAGCAGTACTCCCAGCGTCGCGGGGAGGGCTTTCTTT. This codes for CASSTPSVAGRAFF.